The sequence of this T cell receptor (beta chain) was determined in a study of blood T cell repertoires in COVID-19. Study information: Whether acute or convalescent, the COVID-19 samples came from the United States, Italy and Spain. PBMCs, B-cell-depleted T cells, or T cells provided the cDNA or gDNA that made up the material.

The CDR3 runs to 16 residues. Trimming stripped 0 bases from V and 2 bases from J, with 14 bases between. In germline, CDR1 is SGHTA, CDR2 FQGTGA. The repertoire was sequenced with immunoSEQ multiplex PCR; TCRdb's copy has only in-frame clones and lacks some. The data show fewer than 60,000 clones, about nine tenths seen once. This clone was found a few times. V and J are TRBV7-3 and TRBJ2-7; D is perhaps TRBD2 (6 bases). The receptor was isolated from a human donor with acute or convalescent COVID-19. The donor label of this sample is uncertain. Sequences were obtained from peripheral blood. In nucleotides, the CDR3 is TGTGCCAGCAGCTTAACAGGCGGGGACGCCACCTACGAGCAGTACTTC. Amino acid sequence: CASSLTGGDATYEQYF.